This TCR beta chain appears in the sequencing data of a study of shared clonotypes between healthy human individuals. Turning to the study itself: Each donor had three CD4 naive, three CD4 memory, two CD8 naive and one CD8 memory plate.

This CDR3 spans 17 amino acids. Germline loops: CDR1 MDHEN, CDR2 SYDVKM. Concerning this clone itself: A junction boundary mismatches the germline segment, possibly from a read error.

Sequencing was performed with immunoSEQ multiplex PCR; in TCRdb, only in-frame clones are kept and a portion is missing. The table shows approximately 1,000,000 clones, with roughly 80% occurring only once. The J gene is TRBJ1-4, the V gene TRBV28; D ambiguous. Sequences were obtained from memory CD4+ T cells from PBMCs. The subset is: CD45RA-negative fraction. The TCR was taken from a man aged 18 to 30 in good health. Some clones in this sample may be carry-over from other donors' samples. The CDR3 DNA follows: TGTGCCAGCACCTCCCCAGGTGAACGCGCAACTAATGGAAAACTGTTTTTT. It codes for CASTSPGERATNGKLFF.